The 20 T cell receptor beta chains below were found in one sample sequenced in a study of beta chain features in type 1 diabetes. TCRB transcripts that were expressed got sequenced, as all of the isolated RNA had been reverse transcribed. Profiling relied on immunoSEQ multiplex PCR, and the TCRdb table lists in-frame clones only, not all of them. Counted here are some 900,000 clones, roughly 15% occurring once; the ten biggest clones make up around 0.02%. Source material: naive CD4+ T cells from blood. The receptor source for this set is a woman aged 18-29 years in good health.

The CDR3 DNA is TGTGCCAGCAGCTTAGTGGTCAGGGCGACCCTGGAGACCCAGTACTTC. Translation gives CASSLVVRATLETQYF. The chain couples TRBV7-2 to TRBJ2-5, with D tentatively TRBD1 (5 bases). V was clipped by 1 base and J by 5 bases, with 17 bases between them. This CDR3 is 16 amino acids long. Germline-derived CDR1 and CDR2 are SGHTA and FQGNSA.

This chain joins TRBV4-1 and TRBJ2-1, with 11 bases fitting TRBD2. Germline CDR1 is MGHRA and CDR2 is YSYEKL. CDR3 size: 16 residues. V dropped 4 bases and J dropped 5; count of bases not matched to a gene: 7. The CDR3 coding sequence is TGCGCCAGCAGCCGCGCCCTAGCGGGAGGACACAATGAGCAGTTCTTC. As protein: CASSRALAGGHNEQFF.

About this clone itself: The same CDR3 arises from other DNA sequences in this sample as well. The chain is built from TRBV28 and TRBJ2-3; D call uncertain. Between the trimmed V and J ends, which lost 5 bases and 3 bases, there was a span of 6 bases. The CDR3 runs 12 residues. Per germline, CDR1 MDHEN and CDR2 SYDVKM. CDR3 sequence reads: CASSLTTDTQYF. In DNA, the CDR3 is TGTGCCAGCAGTCTAACTACAGATACGCAGTATTTT.

This clone has a handful of counts. The rearrangement links TRBV18 to TRBJ2-7; D tentatively reads TRBD1 or TRBD2 (5 bases each). CDR1 is KGHSH, CDR2 LQKENI, per germline. V lost 4 bases and J lost 6, with 10 bases in between. CDR3 length: 12 residues. CDR3: CASSRGVGEQYF. The CDR3 coding sequence is TGTGCCAGCTCACGAGGGGTTGGCGAGCAGTACTTC.

This clone was found a few times. This rearrangement joins TRBV18 to TRBJ2-3, with 7 bases fitting TRBD2. The CDR3 extends over 16 amino acids. Trimming took 2 bases from V and 4 from J; bases not matched to a gene: 9. The germline CDR1 and CDR2 sequences are KGHSH and LQKENI. The chain's CDR3 is CASSPKAGYVPDTQYF. CDR3 in DNA: TGTGCCAGCTCACCAAAAGCGGGATACGTGCCAGATACGCAGTATTTT.

This clone was observed a handful of times. The gene calls are TRBV21-1 and TRBJ2-6. TRBV21-1 is termed a pseudogene. The CDR3 consists of 14 residues. The CDR3 DNA is TGTGCCAGCAGCAAAGATGAAGGGCCCAACGTCCTGACTTTC. Amino acids: CASSKDEGPNVLTF.

This chain links TRBV5-1 with TRBJ2-1; D is unclear. Germline CDR1 reads SGHRS; CDR2 reads YFSETQ. The CDR3 loop spans 13 amino acids. Trimming removed 4 bases at V and 2 bases at J, with 7 bases between. This CDR3 is CASSPRPYNEQFF. DNA of the CDR3: TGCGCCAGCAGCCCTCGCCCCTACAATGAGCAGTTCTTC.

This clone was seen more than once but under ten times. A read error may account for a junction end that differs from germline. The chain has TRBV7-7 and TRBJ2-1; 7 positions agree with TRBD1. From germline, CDR1 is SSHAT and CDR2 FNYEAQ (reference sequence). This CDR3 spans 14 amino acids. The CDR3 protein is CASSLNQGDNEQFF. The CDR3 DNA is TGTGCTAGCAGCTTAAACCAGGGGGACAATGAGCAGTTCTTC. Filled out from reference TRBV7-7 and TRBJ2-1, the complete variable domain reads GAGVSQSPRYKVTKRGQDVTLRCDPISSHATLYWYQQALGQGPEFLTYFNYEAQPDKSGLPSDRFSAERPEGSISTLTIQRTEQRDSAMYRCASSLNQGDNEQFFGPGTRLTVL.

The chain couples TRBV28 to TRBJ2-2; the D gene could be TRBD1 or TRBD2 (7 bases each). From germline, CDR1 is MDHEN and CDR2 SYDVKM. This CDR3 comprises 17 residues. V dropped 11 bases and J dropped 1 base, with 23 bases sitting between them. For the CDR3, the DNA is TGTGCCGGGAATAAGGGGGCAGCTAGCGGGAACACCGGGGAGCTGTTTTTT. Amino acids: CAGNKGAASGNTGELFF.

The sample holds a few counts of this clone. J is TRBJ1-4 and V is TRBV6-6; D uncertain. Looked up from germline, CDR1 is MNHNY and CDR2 is SVGAGI (reference sequence). The CDR3 covers 12 residues. Trimming cost V 8 bases and J 11 bases, with 15 bases left between them. CDR3 DNA: TGTGCCAGCTCGCGAGGGCTTGTGAAACTGTTTTTT. Translating it yields CASSRGLVKLFF.

The rearrangement uses TRBV11-2 and TRBJ2-2, with 9 bases identical to TRBD2. After removal of 5 bases from V and 3 bases from J, the junction contained 7 bases not matched to a gene. The CDR3 sequence is 16 residues long. CDR1 is SGHAT, CDR2 FQNNGV, per germline. The CDR3 DNA follows: TGTGCCAGCAGCCCTAGGCTAGCGGGATACACCGGGGAGCTGTTTTTT. This codes for CASSPRLAGYTGELFF.

The chain is built from TRBV7-9 and TRBJ2-1; 8 nucleotides agree with TRBD2. V lost 1 base, J lost 10 bases, and 9 bases stayed unmatched. The germline V gene encodes CDR1 SEHNR and CDR2 FQNEAQ (reference sequence). The CDR3 extends over 15 amino acids. The CDR3 coding sequence is TGTGCCAGCAGCTTAGTGGGGACTAGAGACCACGAGCAGTTCTTC. Amino acid sequence: CASSLVGTRDHEQFF.

This clone has just a few counts. The rearrangement joins TRBV5-1 to TRBJ1-4; maybe TRBD1 (5 bases). Trimming took off 4 bases at V and 5 bases at J, with 9 bases between the two ends. Germline-derived CDR1 and CDR2 are SGHRS and YFSETQ. CDR3 length: 13 amino acids. The CDR3 nucleotides read TGCGCCAGCAGCAGGACACGGAATGAAAAACTGTTTTTT. Amino acids: CASSRTRNEKLFF.

The chain employs TRBV14 and TRBJ2-3; D remains ambiguous. Germline V gene sequence: CDR1 SGHDN, CDR2 FVKESK. The CDR3 runs to 15 residues. V lost 4 bases and J 4 bases, leaving 15 bases between the germline ends. The CDR3 bases are TGTGCCAGCAGCCCGCACGCAGATTTCCCAGATACGCAGTATTTT. Translated, it gives CASSPHADFPDTQYF. The full variable domain, completed using reference TRBV14 and TRBJ2-3, is EAGVTQFPSHSVIEKGQTVTLRCDPISGHDNLYWYRRVMGKEIKFLLHFVKESKQDESGMPNNRFLAERTGGTYSTLKVQPAELEDSGVYFCASSPHADFPDTQYFGPGTRLTVL.

This clone has a handful of counts. The chain carries TRBV7-2 and TRBJ2-7; no reliable D call. V was cut by 3 bases and J by 3 bases, with 12 bases left in between. The CDR3 sequence is 14 residues long. Germline V gene sequence: CDR1 SGHTA, CDR2 FQGNSA. CDR3 region: CASSFGGSVYEQYF. CDR3 in DNA: TGTGCCAGCAGCTTCGGTGGGTCCGTCTACGAGCAGTACTTC.

CDR3 sequence reads: CASSLMTSGRVTGELFF. In DNA, the CDR3 is TGTGCCAGCAGCTTAATGACTAGCGGGAGGGTCACCGGGGAGCTGTTTTTT. This sequence joins TRBV7-9 and TRBJ2-2; the match to TRBD2 covers 14 bases. Germline V gene sequence: CDR1 SEHNR, CDR2 FQNEAQ (reference sequence). CDR3 length: 17 amino acids. The trim removed 2 bases at V and 4 bases at J, leaving 3 bases unmatched.

The chain employs TRBV5-4 and TRBJ2-5; 7 bases match TRBD2. The V and J ends lost 1 base and 1 base, in that order; junction bases with no gene match: 4. The length of the CDR3 is 15 residues. Germline V gene sequence: CDR1 SGHNT, CDR2 YYREEE (reference sequence). CDR3 DNA: TGTGCCAGCAGCTTGCCGGGAGGCCCCCAAGAGACCCAGTACTTC. This translates into CASSLPGGPQETQYF.

V is TRBV5-1 and J is TRBJ2-6; D uncertain. The CDR3 has 15 amino acids. CDR1 SGHRS and CDR2 YFSETQ come from the germline V gene. V dropped 0 bases and J dropped 0 bases, with 4 bases sitting between them. CDR3 amino acids: CASSLGASGANVLTF. Here the CDR3 DNA reads TGCGCCAGCAGCTTGGGGGCCTCTGGGGCCAACGTCCTGACTTTC.

V is TRBV7-9 and J is TRBJ1-2; D is unresolved. The CDR3 has 15 residues. Germline loops: CDR1 SEHNR, CDR2 FQNEAQ (reference sequence). V dropped 1 base and J dropped 4 bases, with 13 bases sitting between them. The DNA of the CDR3 is TGTGCCAGCAGCTTAGTCCAGCGCTCGTCCTATGGCTACACCTTC. Its translation: CASSLVQRSSYGYTF.

The rearrangement links TRBV14 to TRBJ1-1; D perhaps matches TRBD1 (5 bases). The ends were cut back, 3 bases at V and 4 bases at J, with 15 bases in the middle. Germline lookup yields CDR1 SGHDN and CDR2 FVKESK. The CDR3 spans 15 residues. CDR3 amino acids: CASSHLFSGTTEAFF. CDR3 sequence (DNA): TGTGCCAGCAGCCATTTGTTCTCGGGGACCACTGAAGCTTTCTTT.